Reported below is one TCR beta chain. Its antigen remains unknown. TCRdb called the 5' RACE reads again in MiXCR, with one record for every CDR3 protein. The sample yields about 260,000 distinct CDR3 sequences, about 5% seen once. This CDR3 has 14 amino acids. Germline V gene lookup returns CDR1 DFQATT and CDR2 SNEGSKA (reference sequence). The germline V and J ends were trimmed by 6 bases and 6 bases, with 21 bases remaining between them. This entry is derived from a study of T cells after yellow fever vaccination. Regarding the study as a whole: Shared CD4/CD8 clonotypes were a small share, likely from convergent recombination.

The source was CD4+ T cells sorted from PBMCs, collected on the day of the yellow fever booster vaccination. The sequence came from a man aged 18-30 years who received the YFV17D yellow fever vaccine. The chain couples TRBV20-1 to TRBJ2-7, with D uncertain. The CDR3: CSACGPGSSLEQYF. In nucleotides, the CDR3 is TGCAGTGCATGCGGACCAGGTTCGTCCCTCGAGCAGTACTTC.